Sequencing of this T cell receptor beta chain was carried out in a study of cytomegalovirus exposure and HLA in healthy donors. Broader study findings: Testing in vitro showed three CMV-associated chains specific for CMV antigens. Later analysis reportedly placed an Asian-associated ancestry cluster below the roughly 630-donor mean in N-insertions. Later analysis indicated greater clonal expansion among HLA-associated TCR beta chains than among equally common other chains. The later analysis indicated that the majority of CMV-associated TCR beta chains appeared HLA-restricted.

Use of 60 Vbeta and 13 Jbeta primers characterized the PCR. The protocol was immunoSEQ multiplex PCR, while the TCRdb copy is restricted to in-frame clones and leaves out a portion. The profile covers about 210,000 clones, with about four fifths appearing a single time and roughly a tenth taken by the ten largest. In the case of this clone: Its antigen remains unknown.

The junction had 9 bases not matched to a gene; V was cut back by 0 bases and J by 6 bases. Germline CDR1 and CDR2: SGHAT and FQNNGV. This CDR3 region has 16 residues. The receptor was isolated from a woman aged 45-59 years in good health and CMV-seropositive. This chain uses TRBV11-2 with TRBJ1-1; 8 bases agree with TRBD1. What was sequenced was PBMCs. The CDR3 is CASSLDGHRDRPEAFF. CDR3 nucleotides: TGTGCCAGCAGCTTAGATGGGCACCGGGACAGGCCTGAAGCTTTCTTT.